The 18 T cell receptor beta chains given below trace back to one sample, sequenced in a study of regulatory T cells in long-lasting Graves disease (dated by TCRdb to 2020 to 2022). The time point label, as the study defines it: persistent/refractory GD, antithyroid drugs over 5 years with positive TRAb. For both TCR sequencing and RNA sequencing, RNA was extracted from PBMCs using TRIzol. Library construction relied on multiplex PCR. The instrument was an Illumina HiSeq 4000. TCR beta libraries were built with iRepertoire HTBI primers and Arm-PCR amplification of CDR3 regions. TCRdb reprocessed the public reads (quality trimming at Q25 with fastp, clone calling with MiXCR) and kept in-frame beta chains. Identical CDR3 protein sequences are pooled into one entry, listed with their most common genes and DNA. This sample gives 450,000 or so distinct CDR3 sequences in total; 20% to 25% of them show up just once. The ten largest account for around 13% of the sample.

The sequencing here drew on peripheral blood mononuclear cells (PBMCs), taken when the disease was refractory, from a patient treated with antithyroid drugs. All receptors come from a female donor with Graves disease.

The table lists this clonotype with many counts. V is TRBV7-2 and J is TRBJ1-3; no firm D call. This CDR3 comprises 12 residues. Germline V CDR1 and CDR2: SGHTA, FQGNSA. Trimming left V 4 bases short and J 3 bases short, with 4 bases between. CDR3 bases: TGTGCCAGCAGCTCCGGTGGAAACACCATATATTTT. Its translation: CASSSGGNTIYF.

The chain joins TRBV20-1 to TRBJ1-2; D is unclear. Germline loops: CDR1 DFQATT, CDR2 SNEGSKA (reference sequence). The V end was cut by 6 bases, the J end by 0 bases, with 17 bases between. This CDR3 comprises 15 residues. The CDR3 nucleotides read TGCAGTGCCACCGGCTTAGCTGGGGCTAACTATGGCTACACCTTC. Amino acids: CSATGLAGANYGYTF.

The chain couples TRBV3-1 to TRBJ2-5, with D perhaps matching TRBD1 (6 bases). Trimming stripped 4 bases from V and 2 bases from J, with 14 bases between. From germline, CDR1 is LGHDT and CDR2 YNNKEL (reference sequence). The CDR3 totals 15 residues. CDR3 DNA: TGTGCCAGCAGCCTCTCCGGACAGTCTCAAGAGACCCAGTACTTC. Translating gives CASSLSGQSQETQYF.

The chain couples TRBV20-1 to TRBJ1-5; D perhaps matches TRBD1 (5 bases). Germline CDR1 and CDR2: DFQATT and SNEGSKA (reference sequence). V was pared by 3 bases and J by 3 bases, with 9 bases between. The CDR3 has 13 residues. The CDR3 protein is CSASRGFNQPQHF. CDR3 nucleotide sequence: TGCAGTGCTAGTAGGGGATTCAATCAGCCCCAGCATTTT.

This clonotype appeared many times. The chain combines TRBV20-1 with TRBJ1-6; D perhaps matches TRBD1 (6 bases). Looked up from germline, CDR1 is DFQATT and CDR2 is SNEGSKA (reference sequence). There are 15 residues in the CDR3. Trimming shortened V by 1 base and J by 7 bases, and 14 bases separated the two germline ends. CDR3 sequence: CSARAPGADNSPLHF. CDR3 DNA sequence: TGCAGTGCTAGAGCCCCAGGGGCTGACAATTCACCCCTCCACTTT.

The chain joins TRBV5-1 to TRBJ2-1, with TRBD1 identical over 10 bases. V shed 1 base, J shed 7 bases, and the junction held 5 bases outside the gene matches. The CDR3 is made up of 15 amino acids. Germline values: CDR1 SGHRS, CDR2 YFSETQ. The CDR3 protein is CASSLRQGAENEQFF. The CDR3 DNA follows: TGCGCCAGCAGCTTGCGACAGGGGGCAGAGAATGAGCAGTTCTTC.

J is TRBJ2-7 and V is TRBV6-1; no definite D call. V lost 5 bases to trimming and J lost 6 bases, with 17 bases between them. CDR1 is MNHNS, CDR2 SASEGT, per germline. This CDR3 is 14 amino acids long. In DNA, the CDR3 is TGTGCCAGCAGTCGAACCCTTCCCTTCGGCGAGCAGTACTTC. Its protein is CASSRTLPFGEQYF.

This chain joins TRBV11-3 and TRBJ2-2; D uncertain. The germline V gene has CDR1 SGHNT and CDR2 YENEEA. This CDR3 is built from 19 residues. V dropped 5 bases and J dropped 1 base, with 23 bases sitting between them. In DNA, the CDR3 is TGTGCCAGCAGCATGCCGCTCCAGTGGGCTACCCAGAACACCGGGGAGCTGTTTTTT. Encoded protein: CASSMPLQWATQNTGELFF.

This clonotype was seen more than once but under ten times. At one boundary the junction diverges from the germline segment, which might be a read error. This chain connects TRBV7-7 to TRBJ2-2; no clear D. The germline V gene has CDR1 SSHAT and CDR2 FNYEAQ (reference sequence). The CDR3 sequence is 14 residues long. CDR3 protein: CASSPVSSTGELFF. CDR3 nucleotide sequence: TGTGCTAGCAGCCCCGTTTCGTCCACCGGGGAGCTGTTTTTT. The variable domain in full, with the rest retrieved from reference TRBV7-7 and TRBJ2-2, is GAGVSQSPRYKVTKRGQDVTLRCDPISSHATLYWYQQALGQGPEFLTYFNYEAQPDKSGLPSDRFSAERPEGSISTLTIQRTEQRDSAMYRCASSPVSSTGELFFGEGSRLTVL.

The chain recombines TRBV15 with TRBJ1-5; D is uncertain. The CDR3 is 17 residues long. From germline, CDR1 is LNHNV and CDR2 YYDKDF (reference sequence). The V gene lost 0 bases and the J gene lost 1 base, with 13 bases spanning the gap. The CDR3 protein is CATSREERTFSNQPQHF. CDR3 nucleotide sequence: TGTGCCACCAGCAGAGAGGAAAGGACCTTCAGCAATCAGCCCCAGCATTTT.

This clonotype has ten or more counts. The V and J genes are TRBV28 and TRBJ2-5, with a weak D call TRBD1 (6 bases). V shed 5 bases and J shed 5 bases, with 15 bases lying between them. Germline V CDR1 and CDR2: MDHEN, SYDVKM. This CDR3 has 14 amino acids. DNA for the CDR3: TGTGCCAGCAGTCCCCGGACAGAGGGTGAGACCCAGTACTTC. Its translation is CASSPRTEGETQYF.

This clonotype was seen repeatedly, ten times or more. The V gene is TRBV12-3 or TRBV12-4, the J gene TRBJ2-5; TRBD1 agrees at 9 bases. Losses at the gene ends were 5 bases for V and 1 base for J; bases not matched to a gene: 8. CDR3 length equals 16 residues. The CDR3 region has the DNA TGTGCCAGCAGTCTTGCCCGGGACAGGGTCCAAGAGACCCAGTACTTC. Translated: CASSLARDRVQETQYF.

This clonotype was recorded many times. The rearrangement joins TRBV2 to TRBJ2-2, with no clear D. CDR1 and CDR2 from the germline V gene are SNHLY and FYNNEI. This CDR3 region has 13 residues. Trimming left V 4 bases short and J 5 bases short, with 8 bases between. The CDR3 region is CASSVMGTGELFF. The CDR3 bases are TGTGCCAGCAGTGTCATGGGGACCGGGGAGCTGTTTTTT.

Many counts were recorded for this clonotype. The genes are TRBV28 and TRBJ2-5; perhaps TRBD1 as D (5 bases). CDR1 is MDHEN and CDR2 is SYDVKM in the germline V gene. V was clipped by 7 bases and J by 5 bases, with 11 bases between them. CDR3 size: 12 residues. Here the CDR3 DNA reads TGTGCCAGCAAGGGGATTTTCGAGACCCAGTACTTC. It is translated as CASKGIFETQYF.

As DNA, the CDR3 is TGTGCCAGCAGCTTCGGGATGAACACCGGGGAGCTGTTTTTT. This encodes CASSFGMNTGELFF. The rearrangement uses TRBV7-2 and TRBJ2-2, with D possibly TRBD2 on 5 matching bases. The CDR3 loop spans 14 amino acids. Per the germline V gene, CDR1 is SGHTA and CDR2 is FQGNSA. The ends were cut back, 3 bases at V and 1 base at J, with 6 bases in the middle.

The gene calls are TRBV20-1 and TRBJ2-7; maybe TRBD2 (6 bases). Germline V gives CDR1 DFQATT, CDR2 SNEGSKA (reference sequence). The CDR3 loop spans 14 amino acids. The V end lost 2 bases, the J end lost 3 bases, and 14 bases lay between the germline ends. The CDR3 spells CSARPWDSIYEQYF. In nucleotides, the CDR3 is TGCAGTGCTAGACCCTGGGACTCCATCTACGAGCAGTACTTC.

This chain connects TRBV7-2 to TRBJ1-4; D remains ambiguous. The V end was cut by 0 bases, the J end by 2 bases, with 10 bases between. This CDR3 region has 16 residues. Germline V lookup: CDR1 SGHTA, CDR2 FQGNSA. In DNA, the CDR3 is TGTGCCAGCAGCTTAGCGAGGTCTAAGACTAATGAAAAACTGTTTTTT. Translating it yields CASSLARSKTNEKLFF. Drawing the rest from reference TRBV7-2 and TRBJ1-4, the complete variable domain is GAGVSQSPSNKVTEKGKDVELRCDPISGHTALYWYRQSLGQGLEFLIYFQGNSAPDKSGLPSDRFSAERTGGSVSTLTIQRTQQEDSAVYLCASSLARSKTNEKLFFGSGTQLSVL.

This clonotype was detected ten times or more. The chain recombines TRBV6-1 with TRBJ1-4, with a weak D call TRBD1 (5 bases). The germline V gene encodes CDR1 MNHNS and CDR2 SASEGT. Trimming took off 6 bases at V and 10 bases at J, with 15 bases between the two ends. There are 13 residues in the CDR3. CDR3: CASSLGAQGKLFF. Written as DNA, the CDR3 is TGTGCCAGCAGCCTAGGGGCTCAAGGAAAACTGTTTTTT.